This TCR beta chain emerged from a study of OX40 agonist ivuxolimab in advanced cancers. Trimming removed 3 bases from V and 1 base from J, with 7 bases in between. The CDR3 spans 13 residues. Germline V CDR1 and CDR2: SGHNT, YYREEE (reference sequence). Assay used: immunoSEQ multiplex PCR; TCRdb lists only in-frame clones, some missing. Among about 83,000 clones, around 85% were seen once, and the ten largest hold less than 9.5%. The V call is TRBV5-4, the J call TRBJ1-1; D uncertain. The starting material was CD4+ or CD8+ T cells sorted from blood, obtained in a trial of the OX40 agonist ivuxolimab. The sequence came from an adult with an advanced solid tumor such as melanoma, head and neck, liver or kidney cancer. DNA for the CDR3: TGTGCCAGCAGCTGGGCAAAGAACACTGAAGCTTTCTTT. Its protein is CASSWAKNTEAFF.